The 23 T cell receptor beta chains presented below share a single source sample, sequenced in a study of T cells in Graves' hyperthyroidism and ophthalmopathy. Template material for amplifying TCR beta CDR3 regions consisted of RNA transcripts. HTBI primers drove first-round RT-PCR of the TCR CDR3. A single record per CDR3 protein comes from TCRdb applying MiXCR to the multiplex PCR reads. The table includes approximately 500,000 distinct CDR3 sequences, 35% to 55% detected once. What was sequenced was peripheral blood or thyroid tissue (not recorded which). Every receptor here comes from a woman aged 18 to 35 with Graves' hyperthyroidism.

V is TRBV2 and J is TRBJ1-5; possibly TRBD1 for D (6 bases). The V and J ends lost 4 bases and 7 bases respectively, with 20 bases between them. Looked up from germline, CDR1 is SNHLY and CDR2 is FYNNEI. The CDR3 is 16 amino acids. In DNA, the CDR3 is TGTGCCAGCAGTGTAGTTCGGGGACAATACGAGCAGCCCCAGCATTTT. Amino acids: CASSVVRGQYEQPQHF. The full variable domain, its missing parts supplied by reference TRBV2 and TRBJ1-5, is EPEVTQTPSHQVTQMGQEVILRCVPISNHLYFYWYRQILGQKVEFLVSFYNNEISEKSEIFDDQFSVERPDGSNFTLKIRSTKLEDSAMYFCASSVVRGQYEQPQHFGDGTRLSIL.

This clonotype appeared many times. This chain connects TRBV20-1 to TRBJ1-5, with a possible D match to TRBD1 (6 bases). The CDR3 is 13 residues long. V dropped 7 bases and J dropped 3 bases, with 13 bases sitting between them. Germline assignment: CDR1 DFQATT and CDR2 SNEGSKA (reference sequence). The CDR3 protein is CSVARDINQPQHF. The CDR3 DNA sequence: TGCAGTGTGGCCCGGGACATCAATCAGCCCCAGCATTTT.

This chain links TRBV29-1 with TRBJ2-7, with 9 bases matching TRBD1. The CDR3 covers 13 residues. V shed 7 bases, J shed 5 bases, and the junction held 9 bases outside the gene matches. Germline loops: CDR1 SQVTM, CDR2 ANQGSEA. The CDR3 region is CSGPGQGDHEQYF. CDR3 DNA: TGCAGCGGTCCGGGACAGGGTGACCACGAGCAGTACTTC.

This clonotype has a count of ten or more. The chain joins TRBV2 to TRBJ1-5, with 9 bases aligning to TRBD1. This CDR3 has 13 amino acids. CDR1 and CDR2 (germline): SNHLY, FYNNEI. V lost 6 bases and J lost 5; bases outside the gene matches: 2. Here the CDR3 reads CASRDRGYQPQHF. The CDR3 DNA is TGTGCCAGCAGGGACAGGGGATATCAGCCCCAGCATTTT.

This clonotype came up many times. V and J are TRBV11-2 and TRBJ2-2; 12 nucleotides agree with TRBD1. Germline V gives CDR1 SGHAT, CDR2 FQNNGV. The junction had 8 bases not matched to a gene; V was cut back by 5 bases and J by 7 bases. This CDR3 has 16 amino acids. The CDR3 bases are TGTGCCAGCAGCCGCGGGACAGGGGGCGCAAGCGGGGAGCTGTTTTTT. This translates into CASSRGTGGASGELFF.

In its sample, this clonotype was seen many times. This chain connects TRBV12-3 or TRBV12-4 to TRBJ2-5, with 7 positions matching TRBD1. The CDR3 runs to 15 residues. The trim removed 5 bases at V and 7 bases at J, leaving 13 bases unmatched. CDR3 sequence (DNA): TGTGCCAGCAGTCGCTCGTCGACAGGGACGAGGACCCAGTACTTC. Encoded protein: CASSRSSTGTRTQYF.

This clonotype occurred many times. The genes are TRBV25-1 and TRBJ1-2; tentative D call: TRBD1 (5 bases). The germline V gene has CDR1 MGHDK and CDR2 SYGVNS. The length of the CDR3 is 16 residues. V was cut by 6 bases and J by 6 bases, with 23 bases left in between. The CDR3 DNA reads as TGTGCCAGCAGCCCCCGGCTAGGCAGGGAGTACCATGGCTACACCTTC. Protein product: CASSPRLGREYHGYTF.

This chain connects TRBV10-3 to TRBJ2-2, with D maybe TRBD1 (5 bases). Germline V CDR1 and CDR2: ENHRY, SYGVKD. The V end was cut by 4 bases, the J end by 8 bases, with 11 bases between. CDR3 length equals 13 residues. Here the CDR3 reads CAISGPRTGELFF. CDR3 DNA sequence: TGTGCCATCAGTGGGCCCCGGACAGGGGAGCTGTTTTTT.

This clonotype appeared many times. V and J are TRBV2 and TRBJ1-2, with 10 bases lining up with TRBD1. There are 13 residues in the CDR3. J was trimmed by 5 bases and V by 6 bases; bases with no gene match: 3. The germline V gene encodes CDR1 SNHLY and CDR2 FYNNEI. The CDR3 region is CASRKGQGYGYTF. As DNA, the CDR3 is TGTGCCAGCAGGAAGGGACAGGGGTATGGCTACACCTTC. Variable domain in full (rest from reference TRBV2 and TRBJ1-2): EPEVTQTPSHQVTQMGQEVILRCVPISNHLYFYWYRQILGQKVEFLVSFYNNEISEKSEIFDDQFSVERPDGSNFTLKIRSTKLEDSAMYFCASRKGQGYGYTFGSGTRLTVV.

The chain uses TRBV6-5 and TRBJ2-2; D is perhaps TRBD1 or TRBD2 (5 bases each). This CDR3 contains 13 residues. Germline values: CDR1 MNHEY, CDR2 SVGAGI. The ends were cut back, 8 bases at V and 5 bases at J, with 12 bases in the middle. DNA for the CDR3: TGTGCCAGCTGTCTTGGGGGTACCGGGGAGCTGTTTTTT. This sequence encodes CASCLGGTGELFF.

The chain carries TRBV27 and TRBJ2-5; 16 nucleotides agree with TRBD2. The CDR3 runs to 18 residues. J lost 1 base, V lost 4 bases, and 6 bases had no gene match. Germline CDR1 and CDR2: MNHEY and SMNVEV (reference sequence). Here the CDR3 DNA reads TGTGCCAGCAGTTCGGGACTAGCGGGAGGGGGACCCCAAGAGACCCAGTACTTC. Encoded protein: CASSSGLAGGGPQETQYF.

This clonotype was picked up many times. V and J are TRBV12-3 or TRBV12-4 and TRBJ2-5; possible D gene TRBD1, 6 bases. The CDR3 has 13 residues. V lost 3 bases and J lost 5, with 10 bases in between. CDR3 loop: CASSFQGTETQYF. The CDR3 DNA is TGTGCCAGCAGTTTCCAGGGGACCGAGACCCAGTACTTC.

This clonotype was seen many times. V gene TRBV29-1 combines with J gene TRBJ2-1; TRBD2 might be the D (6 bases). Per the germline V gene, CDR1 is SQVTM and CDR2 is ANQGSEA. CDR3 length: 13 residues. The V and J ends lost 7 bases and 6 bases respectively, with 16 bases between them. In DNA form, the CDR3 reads TGCAGCGGGGGTGGGGGGTGGGGCAATGAGCAGTTCTTC. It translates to CSGGGGWGNEQFF.

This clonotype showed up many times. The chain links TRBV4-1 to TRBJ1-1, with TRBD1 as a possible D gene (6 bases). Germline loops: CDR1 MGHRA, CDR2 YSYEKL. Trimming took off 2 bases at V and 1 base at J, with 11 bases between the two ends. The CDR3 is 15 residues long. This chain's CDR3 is CASSQSGHQNTEAFF. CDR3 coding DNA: TGCGCCAGCAGCCAATCGGGACATCAGAACACTGAAGCTTTCTTT.

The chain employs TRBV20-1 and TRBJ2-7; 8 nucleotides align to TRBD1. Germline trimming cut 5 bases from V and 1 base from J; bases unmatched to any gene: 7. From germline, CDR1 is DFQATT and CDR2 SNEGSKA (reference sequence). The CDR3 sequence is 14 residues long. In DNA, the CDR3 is TGCAGTGCTTCAGGGGGCGGGAATTCCTACGAGCAGTACTTC. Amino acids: CSASGGGNSYEQYF.

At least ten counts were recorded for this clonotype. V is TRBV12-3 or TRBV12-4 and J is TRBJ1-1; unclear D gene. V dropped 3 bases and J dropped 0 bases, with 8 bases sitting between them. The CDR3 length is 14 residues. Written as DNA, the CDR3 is TGTGCCAGCAGTTTTCCCAGGCTGAACACTGAAGCTTTCTTT. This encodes CASSFPRLNTEAFF.

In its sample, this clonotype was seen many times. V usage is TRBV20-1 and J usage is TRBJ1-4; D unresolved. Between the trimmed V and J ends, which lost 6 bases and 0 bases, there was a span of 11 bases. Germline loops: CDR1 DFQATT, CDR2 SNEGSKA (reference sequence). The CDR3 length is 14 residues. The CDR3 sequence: CSAIMQATNEKLFF. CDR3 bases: TGCAGTGCCATAATGCAGGCAACTAATGAAAAACTGTTTTTT.

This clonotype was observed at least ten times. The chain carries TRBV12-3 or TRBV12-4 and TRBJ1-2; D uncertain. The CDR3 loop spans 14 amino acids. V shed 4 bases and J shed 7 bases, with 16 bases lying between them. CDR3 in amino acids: CASSYRTAARGYTF. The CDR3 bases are TGTGCCAGCAGTTATCGGACGGCGGCTCGTGGCTACACCTTC.

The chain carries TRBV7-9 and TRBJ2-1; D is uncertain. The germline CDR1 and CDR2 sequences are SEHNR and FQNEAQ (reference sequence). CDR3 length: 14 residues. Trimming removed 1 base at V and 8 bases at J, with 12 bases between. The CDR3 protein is CASSLVGRHDEQFF. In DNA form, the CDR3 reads TGTGCCAGCAGCTTAGTGGGCCGCCACGATGAGCAGTTCTTC. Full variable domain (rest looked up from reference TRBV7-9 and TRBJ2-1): DTGVSQNPRHKITKRGQNVTFRCDPISEHNRLYWYRQTLGQGPEFLTYFQNEAQLEKSRLLSDRFSAERPKGSFSTLEIQRTEQGDSAMYLCASSLVGRHDEQFFGPGTRLTVL.

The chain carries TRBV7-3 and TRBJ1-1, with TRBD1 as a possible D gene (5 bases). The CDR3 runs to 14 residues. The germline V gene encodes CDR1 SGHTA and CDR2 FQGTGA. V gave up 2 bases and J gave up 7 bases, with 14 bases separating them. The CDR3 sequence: CASSLGGPGGEAFF. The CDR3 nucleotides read TGTGCCAGCAGCTTAGGAGGTCCGGGGGGTGAAGCTTTCTTT.

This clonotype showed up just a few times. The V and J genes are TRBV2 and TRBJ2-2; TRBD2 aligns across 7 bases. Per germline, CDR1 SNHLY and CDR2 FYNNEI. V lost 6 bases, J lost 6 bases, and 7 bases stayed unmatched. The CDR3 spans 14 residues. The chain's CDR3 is CASRGRGSAGELFF. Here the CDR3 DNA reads TGTGCCAGCAGGGGGCGCGGGAGTGCCGGGGAGCTGTTTTTT.

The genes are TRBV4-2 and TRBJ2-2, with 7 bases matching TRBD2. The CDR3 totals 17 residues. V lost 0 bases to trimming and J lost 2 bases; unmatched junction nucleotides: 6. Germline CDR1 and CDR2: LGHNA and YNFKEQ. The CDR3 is CASSQERLAVNTGELFF. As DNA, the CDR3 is TGTGCCAGCAGCCAAGAAAGGCTAGCGGTAAACACCGGGGAGCTGTTTTTT.

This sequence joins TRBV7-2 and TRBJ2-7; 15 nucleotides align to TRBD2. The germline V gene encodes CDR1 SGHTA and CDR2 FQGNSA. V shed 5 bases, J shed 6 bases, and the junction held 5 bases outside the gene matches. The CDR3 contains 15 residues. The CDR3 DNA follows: TGTGCCAGCAGCCCGAGGACTAGCGGGAGGGCCGAGCAGTACTTC. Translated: CASSPRTSGRAEQYF.